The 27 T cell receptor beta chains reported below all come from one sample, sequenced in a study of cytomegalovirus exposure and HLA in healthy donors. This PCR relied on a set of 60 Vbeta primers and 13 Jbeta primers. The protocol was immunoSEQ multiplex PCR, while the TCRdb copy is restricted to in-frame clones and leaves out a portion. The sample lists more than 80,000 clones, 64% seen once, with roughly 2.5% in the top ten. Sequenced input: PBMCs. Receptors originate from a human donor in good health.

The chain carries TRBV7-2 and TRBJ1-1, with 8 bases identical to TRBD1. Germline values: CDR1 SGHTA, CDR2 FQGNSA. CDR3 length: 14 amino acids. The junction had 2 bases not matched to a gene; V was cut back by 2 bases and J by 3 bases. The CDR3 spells CASSLQGADTEAFF. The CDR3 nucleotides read TGTGCCAGCAGCTTACAGGGGGCGGACACTGAAGCTTTCTTT. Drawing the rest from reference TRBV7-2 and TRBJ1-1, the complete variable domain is GAGVSQSPSNKVTEKGKDVELRCDPISGHTALYWYRQSLGQGLEFLIYFQGNSAPDKSGLPSDRFSAERTGGSVSTLTIQRTQQEDSAVYLCASSLQGADTEAFFGQGTRLTVV.

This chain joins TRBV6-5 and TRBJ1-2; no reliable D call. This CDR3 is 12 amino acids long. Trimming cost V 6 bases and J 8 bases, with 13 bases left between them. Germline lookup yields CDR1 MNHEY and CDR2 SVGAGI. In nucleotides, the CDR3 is TGTGCCAGCAGGGAGGCTGGGTACGGCTACACCTTC. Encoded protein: CASREAGYGYTF.

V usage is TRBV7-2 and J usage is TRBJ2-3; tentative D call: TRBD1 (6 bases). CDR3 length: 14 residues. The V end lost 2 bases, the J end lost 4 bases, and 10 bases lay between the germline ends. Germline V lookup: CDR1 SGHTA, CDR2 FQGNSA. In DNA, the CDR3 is TGTGCCAGCAGCTTACGGACAGTGTCAGATACGCAGTATTTT. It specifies CASSLRTVSDTQYF.

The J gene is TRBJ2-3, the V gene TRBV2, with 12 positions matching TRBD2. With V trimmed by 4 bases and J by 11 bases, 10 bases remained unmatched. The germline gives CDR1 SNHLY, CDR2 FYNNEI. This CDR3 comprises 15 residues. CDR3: CASSGRLAGAPGQYF. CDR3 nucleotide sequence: TGTGCCAGCAGTGGGAGACTAGCGGGGGCACCTGGGCAGTATTTT.

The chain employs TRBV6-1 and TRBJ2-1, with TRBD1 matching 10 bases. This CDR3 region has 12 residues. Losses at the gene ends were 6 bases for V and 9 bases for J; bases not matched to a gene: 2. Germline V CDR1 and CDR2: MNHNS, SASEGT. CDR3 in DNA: TGTGCCAGCAGGTGGACAGGGGGTGAGCAGTTCTTC. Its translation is CASRWTGGEQFF.

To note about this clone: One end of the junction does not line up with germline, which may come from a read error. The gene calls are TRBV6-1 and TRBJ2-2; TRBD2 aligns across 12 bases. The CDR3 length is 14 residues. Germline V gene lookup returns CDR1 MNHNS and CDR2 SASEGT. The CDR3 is CASGLAGPTRELFF. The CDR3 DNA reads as TGTGCCAGCGGACTAGCGGGGCCCACCCGGGAGCTGTTTTTT.

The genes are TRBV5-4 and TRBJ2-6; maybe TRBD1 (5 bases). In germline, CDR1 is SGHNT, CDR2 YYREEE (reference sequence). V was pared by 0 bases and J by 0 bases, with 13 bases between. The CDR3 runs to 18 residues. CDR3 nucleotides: TGTGCCAGCAGCTTGGGACAGAGAAGGGACTCTGGGGCCAACGTCCTGACTTTC. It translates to CASSLGQRRDSGANVLTF.

The CDR3 DNA sequence: TGCGCCAGCAGCTCTCGGACAGTGAACACTGAAGCTTTCTTT. It is translated as CASSSRTVNTEAFF. The chain carries TRBV5-1 and TRBJ1-1, with a tentative D call TRBD1 (6 bases). The ends were cut back, 3 bases at V and 0 bases at J, with 9 bases in the middle. The germline V gene has CDR1 SGHRS and CDR2 YFSETQ. The CDR3 runs 14 residues.

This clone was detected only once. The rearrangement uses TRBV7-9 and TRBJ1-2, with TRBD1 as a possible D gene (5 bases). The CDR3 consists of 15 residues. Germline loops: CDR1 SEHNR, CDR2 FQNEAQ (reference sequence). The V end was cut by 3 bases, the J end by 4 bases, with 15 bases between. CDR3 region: CASSFSNSGIYGYTF. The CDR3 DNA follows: TGTGCCAGCAGCTTCTCCAATTCAGGGATCTATGGCTACACCTTC.

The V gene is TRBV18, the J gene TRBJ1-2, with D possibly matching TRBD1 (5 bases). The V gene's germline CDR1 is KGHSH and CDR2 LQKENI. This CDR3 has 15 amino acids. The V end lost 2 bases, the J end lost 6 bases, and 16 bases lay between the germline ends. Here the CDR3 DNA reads TGTGCCAGCTCACCATCAGGGAACACCTCGGATGGCTACACCTTC. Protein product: CASSPSGNTSDGYTF.

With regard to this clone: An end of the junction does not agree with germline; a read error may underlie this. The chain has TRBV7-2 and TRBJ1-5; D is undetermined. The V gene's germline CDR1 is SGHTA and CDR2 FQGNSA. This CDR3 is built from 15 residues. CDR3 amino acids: CASSLELGGYQPQHF. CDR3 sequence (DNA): TGTGCAAGCAGCTTAGAGCTAGGCGGTTATCAGCCCCAGCATTTT.

CDR3 nucleotides: TGTGCCAGCAGCTTTCGTCGGGACAATGAGCAGTTCTTC. Encoded protein: CASSFRRDNEQFF. The V and J genes are TRBV7-9 and TRBJ2-1; D is uncertain. Trimming removed 3 bases from V and 5 bases from J, with 8 bases in between. CDR3 length equals 13 residues. Germline V lookup: CDR1 SEHNR, CDR2 FQNEAQ (reference sequence). The full variable domain, its missing parts supplied by reference TRBV7-9 and TRBJ2-1, is DTGVSQNPRHKITKRGQNVTFRCDPISEHNRLYWYRQTLGQGPEFLTYFQNEAQLEKSRLLSDRFSAERPKGSFSTLEIQRTEQGDSAMYLCASSFRRDNEQFFGPGTRLTVL.

The chain's CDR3 is CASRRQLTGELFF. CDR3 DNA sequence: TGTGCCAGCAGGCGACAGTTAACCGGGGAGCTGTTTTTT. This chain connects TRBV6-5 to TRBJ2-2; D perhaps matches TRBD1 (5 bases). Looked up from germline, CDR1 is MNHEY and CDR2 is SVGAGI. The CDR3 contains 13 residues. V dropped 6 bases and J dropped 5 bases, with 10 bases sitting between them.

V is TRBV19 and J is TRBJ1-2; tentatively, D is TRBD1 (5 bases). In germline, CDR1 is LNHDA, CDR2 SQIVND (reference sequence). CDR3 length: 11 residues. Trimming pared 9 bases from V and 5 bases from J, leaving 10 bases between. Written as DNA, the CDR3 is TGTGCCAGCAGTGCAGGGTATGGCTACACCTTC. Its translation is CASSAGYGYTF.

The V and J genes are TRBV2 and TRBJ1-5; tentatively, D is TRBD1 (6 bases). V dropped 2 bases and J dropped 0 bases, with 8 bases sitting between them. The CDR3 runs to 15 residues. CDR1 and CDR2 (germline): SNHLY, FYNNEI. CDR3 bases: TGTGCCAGCAGTGAACAGGGGTTTAGCAATCAGCCCCAGCATTTT. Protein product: CASSEQGFSNQPQHF.

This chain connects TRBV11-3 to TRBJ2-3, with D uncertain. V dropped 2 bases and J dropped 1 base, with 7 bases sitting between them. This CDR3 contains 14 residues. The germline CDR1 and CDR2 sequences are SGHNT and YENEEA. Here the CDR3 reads CASSLHRGTDTQYF. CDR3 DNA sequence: TGTGCCAGCAGCTTACATCGGGGCACAGATACGCAGTATTTT.

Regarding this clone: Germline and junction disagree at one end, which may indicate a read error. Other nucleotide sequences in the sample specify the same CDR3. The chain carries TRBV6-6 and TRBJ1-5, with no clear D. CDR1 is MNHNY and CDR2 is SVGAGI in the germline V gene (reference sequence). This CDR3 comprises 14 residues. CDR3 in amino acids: CASSYSTRNQPQHF. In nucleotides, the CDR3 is TGTGCCAGTAGTTACTCGACTCGCAATCAGCCCCAGCATTTT.

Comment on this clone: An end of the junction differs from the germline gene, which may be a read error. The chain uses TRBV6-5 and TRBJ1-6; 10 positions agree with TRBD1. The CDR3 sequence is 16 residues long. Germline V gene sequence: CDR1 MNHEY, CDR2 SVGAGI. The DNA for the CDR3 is TGTGCCAGCACTTACTCTTCCGGGACAGGGGATTCACCCCTCCACTTT. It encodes CASTYSSGTGDSPLHF.

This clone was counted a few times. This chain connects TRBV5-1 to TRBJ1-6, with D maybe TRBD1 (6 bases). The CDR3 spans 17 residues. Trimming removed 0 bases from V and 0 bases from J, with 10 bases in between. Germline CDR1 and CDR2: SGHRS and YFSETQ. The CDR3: CASSLDRVGSYNSPLHF. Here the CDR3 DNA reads TGCGCCAGCAGCTTGGACAGGGTAGGCTCCTATAATTCACCCCTCCACTTT. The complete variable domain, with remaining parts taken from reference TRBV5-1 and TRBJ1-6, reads KAGVTQTPRYLIKTRGQQVTLSCSPISGHRSVSWYQQTPGQGLQFLFEYFSETQRNKGNFPGRFSGRQFSNSRSEMNVSTLELGDSALYLCASSLDRVGSYNSPLHFGNGTRLTVT.

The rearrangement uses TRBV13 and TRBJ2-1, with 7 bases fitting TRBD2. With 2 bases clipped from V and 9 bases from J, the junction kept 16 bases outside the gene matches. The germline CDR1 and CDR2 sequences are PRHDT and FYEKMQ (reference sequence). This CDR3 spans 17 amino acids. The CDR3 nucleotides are TGTGCCAGCAGCTTAACGGCCCTGGGGGGGGAAGGCGGTGAGCAGTTCTTC. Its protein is CASSLTALGGEGGEQFF. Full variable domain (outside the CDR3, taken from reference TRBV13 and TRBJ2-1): AAGVIQSPRHLIKEKRETATLKCYPIPRHDTVYWYQQGPGQDPQFLISFYEKMQSDKGSIPDRFSAQQFSDYHSELNMSSLELGDSALYFCASSLTALGGEGGEQFFGPGTRLTVL.

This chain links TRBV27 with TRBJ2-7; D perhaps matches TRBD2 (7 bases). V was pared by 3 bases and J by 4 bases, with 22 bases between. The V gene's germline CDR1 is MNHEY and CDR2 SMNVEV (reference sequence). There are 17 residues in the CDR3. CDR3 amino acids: CASSLDAGARVLYEQYF. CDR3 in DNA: TGTGCCAGCAGTTTGGATGCGGGGGCTCGCGTCCTATACGAGCAGTACTTC.

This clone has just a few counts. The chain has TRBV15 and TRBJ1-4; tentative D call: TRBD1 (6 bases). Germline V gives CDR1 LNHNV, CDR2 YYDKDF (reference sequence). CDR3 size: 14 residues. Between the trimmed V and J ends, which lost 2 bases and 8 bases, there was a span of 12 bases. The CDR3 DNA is TGTGCCACCAGCAGAAGGGGACAAGAAGAAAAACTGTTTTTT. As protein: CATSRRGQEEKLFF. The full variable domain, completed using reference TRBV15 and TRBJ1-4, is DAMVIQNPRYQVTQFGKPVTLSCSQTLNHNVMYWYQQKSSQAPKLLFHYYDKDFNNEADTPDNFQSRRPNTSFCFLDIRSPGLGDTAMYLCATSRRGQEEKLFFGSGTQLSVL.

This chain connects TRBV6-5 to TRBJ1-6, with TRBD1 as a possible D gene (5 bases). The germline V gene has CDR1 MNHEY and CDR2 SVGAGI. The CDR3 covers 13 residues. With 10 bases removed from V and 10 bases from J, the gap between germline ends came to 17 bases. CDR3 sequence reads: CATSTDIGSPLHF. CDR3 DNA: TGTGCCACGTCGACGGACATAGGGTCACCCCTCCACTTT.

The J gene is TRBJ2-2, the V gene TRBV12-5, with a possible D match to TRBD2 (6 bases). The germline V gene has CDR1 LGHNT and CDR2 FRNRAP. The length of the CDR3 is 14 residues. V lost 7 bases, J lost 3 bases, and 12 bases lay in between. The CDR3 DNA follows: TGTGCTAGTGCCCCCGGGACTCACACCGGGGAGCTGTTTTTT. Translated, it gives CASAPGTHTGELFF.

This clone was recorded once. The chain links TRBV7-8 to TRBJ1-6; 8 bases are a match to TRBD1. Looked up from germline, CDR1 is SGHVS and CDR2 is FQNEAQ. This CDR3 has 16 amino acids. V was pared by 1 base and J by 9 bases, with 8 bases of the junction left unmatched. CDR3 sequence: CASSLDRGDWVSPLHF. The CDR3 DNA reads TGTGCCAGCAGCTTAGACAGGGGGGATTGGGTTTCACCCCTCCACTTT.

CDR3 region: CASSPRTAYGYTF. CDR3 in DNA: TGCGCCAGCAGCCCCCGGACAGCTTATGGCTACACCTTC. The rearrangement links TRBV4-3 to TRBJ1-2; weak D call: TRBD1 (6 bases). This CDR3 is 13 amino acids long. Trimming pared 4 bases from V and 5 bases from J, leaving 11 bases between. Germline V gene data show CDR1 as LGHNA and CDR2 as YSLEER.

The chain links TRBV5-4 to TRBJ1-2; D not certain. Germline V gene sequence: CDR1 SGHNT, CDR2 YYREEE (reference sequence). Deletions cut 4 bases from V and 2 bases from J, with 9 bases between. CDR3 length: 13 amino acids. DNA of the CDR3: TGTGCCAGCAGCCATACAACAAACTATGGCTACACCTTC. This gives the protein CASSHTTNYGYTF. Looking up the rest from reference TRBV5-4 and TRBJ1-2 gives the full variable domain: ETGVTQSPTHLIKTRGQQVTLRCSSQSGHNTVSWYQQALGQGPQFIFQYYREEENGRGNFPPRFSGLQFPNYSSELNVNALELDDSALYLCASSHTTNYGYTFGSGTRLTVV.